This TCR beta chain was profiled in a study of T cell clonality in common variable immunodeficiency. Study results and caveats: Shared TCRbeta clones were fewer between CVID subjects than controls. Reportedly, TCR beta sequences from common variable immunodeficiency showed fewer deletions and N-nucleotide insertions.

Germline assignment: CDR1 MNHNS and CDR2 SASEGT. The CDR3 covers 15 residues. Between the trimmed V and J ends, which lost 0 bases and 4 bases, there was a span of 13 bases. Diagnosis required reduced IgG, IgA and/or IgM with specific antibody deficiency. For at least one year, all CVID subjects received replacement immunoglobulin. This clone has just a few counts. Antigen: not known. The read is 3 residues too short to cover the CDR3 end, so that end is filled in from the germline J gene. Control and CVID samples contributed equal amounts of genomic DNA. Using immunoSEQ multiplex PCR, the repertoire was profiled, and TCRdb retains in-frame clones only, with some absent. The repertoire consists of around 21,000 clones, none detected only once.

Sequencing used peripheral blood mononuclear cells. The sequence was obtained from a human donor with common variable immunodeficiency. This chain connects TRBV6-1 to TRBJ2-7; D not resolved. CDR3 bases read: TGTGCCAGCAGTGAAGCGGCGGCGGAACCATACGAG. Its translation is CASSEAAAEPYE. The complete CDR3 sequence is CASSEAAAEPYEQYF.